The clone carrying this TCR beta chain came up many times. This sample was included in a study of T cells in Graves' hyperthyroidism and ophthalmopathy. Regions amplified from RNA transcripts were the TCR beta CDR3 regions. The primer set for the first-round RT-PCR of the TCR CDR3 was HTBI. TCRdb reprocessed the multiplex PCR reads via MiXCR and lists one record per CDR3 protein. The data show about 840,000 distinct CDR3 sequences, roughly 37% seen once. The CDR3 totals 10 residues. Germline V CDR1 and CDR2: DFQATT, SNEGSKA (reference sequence). The V gene lost 8 bases and the J gene lost 4 bases, with 8 bases spanning the gap.

This TCR was sampled from a man between 18 and 29 years old with Graves' hyperthyroidism. The sequenced material came from blood. The chain has TRBV20-1 and TRBJ2-5; no definite D call. The CDR3: CSISRETQYF. The CDR3, as DNA: TGCAGTATCAGCCGAGAGACCCAGTACTTC.